The T cell receptor (beta chain) described here comes from a study of blood T cell repertoires in COVID-19. Study at large: COVID-19 samples from acute and convalescent phases originated in the United States, Italy and Spain. T cells, B-cell-depleted T cells, or PBMCs provided the cDNA or gDNA that served as material.

How the authors handled the data: Quantification of nucleated cells was approximated via reference gene primer amplification. Generated by immunoSEQ multiplex PCR, the TCRdb table keeps only in-frame clones and is missing some. V and J calls and clone size are those listed in that table; D and trimming were worked out from the DNA. The sample lists 200,000 to 250,000 clones; about nine tenths were seen once. V lost 0 bases and J lost 7; bases outside the gene matches: 3. CDR3 length: 16 residues. CDR1 is WSHSY and CDR2 is SAAADI in the germline V gene. V is TRBV10-2 and J is TRBJ1-6; 10 bases align to TRBD1. This TCR was sampled from a woman in her 40s with acute or convalescent COVID-19. Sequenced sample: peripheral blood. For the CDR3, the DNA is TGCGCCAGCAGTGAGTCTGGACAGGGGGTGAATTCACCCCTCCACTTT. Residues: CASSESGQGVNSPLHF.